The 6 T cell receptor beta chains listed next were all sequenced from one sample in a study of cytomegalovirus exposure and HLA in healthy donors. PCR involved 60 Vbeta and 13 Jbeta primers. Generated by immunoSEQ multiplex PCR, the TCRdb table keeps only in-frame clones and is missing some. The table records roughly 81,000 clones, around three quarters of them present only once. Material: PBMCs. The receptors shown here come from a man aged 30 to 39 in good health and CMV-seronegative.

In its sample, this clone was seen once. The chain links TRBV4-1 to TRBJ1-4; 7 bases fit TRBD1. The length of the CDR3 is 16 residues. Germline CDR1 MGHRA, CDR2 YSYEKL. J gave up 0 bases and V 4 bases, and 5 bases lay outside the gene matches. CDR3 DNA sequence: TGCGCCAGCAGCCGGACAGGACTTGCAACTAATGAAAAACTGTTTTTT. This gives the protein CASSRTGLATNEKLFF.

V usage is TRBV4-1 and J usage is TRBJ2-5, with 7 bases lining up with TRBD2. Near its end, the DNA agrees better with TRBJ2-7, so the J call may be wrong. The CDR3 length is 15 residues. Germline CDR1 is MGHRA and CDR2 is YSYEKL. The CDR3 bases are TGCGCCAGCAGCCAAGTCGCTAGCGGTAGATACGAGCAGTACTTC. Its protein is CASSQVASGRYEQYF.

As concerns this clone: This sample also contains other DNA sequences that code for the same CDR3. The CDR3 DNA is TGTGCCAGCAGCTTGGGAGGGAACACTGAAGCTTTCTTT. Translation: CASSLGGNTEAFF. This chain joins TRBV5-6 and TRBJ1-1; no clear D gene. V was shortened by 0 bases and J by 1 base, with 4 bases between the two germline ends. The germline V gene encodes CDR1 SGHDT and CDR2 YYEEEE. CDR3 length: 13 residues.

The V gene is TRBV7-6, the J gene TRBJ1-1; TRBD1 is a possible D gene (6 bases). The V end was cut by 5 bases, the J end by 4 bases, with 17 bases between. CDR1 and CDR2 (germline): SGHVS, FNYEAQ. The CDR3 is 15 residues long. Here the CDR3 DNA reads TGTGCCAGCAGCCGAGATCAGGGGTTAAGCACTGAAGCTTTCTTT. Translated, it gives CASSRDQGLSTEAFF.

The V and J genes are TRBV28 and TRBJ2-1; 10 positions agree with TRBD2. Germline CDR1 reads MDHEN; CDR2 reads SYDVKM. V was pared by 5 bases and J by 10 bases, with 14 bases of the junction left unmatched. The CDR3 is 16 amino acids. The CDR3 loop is CASSQLLPAGGREQFF. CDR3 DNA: TGTGCCAGCAGTCAACTACTCCCAGCGGGAGGGCGCGAGCAGTTCTTC.

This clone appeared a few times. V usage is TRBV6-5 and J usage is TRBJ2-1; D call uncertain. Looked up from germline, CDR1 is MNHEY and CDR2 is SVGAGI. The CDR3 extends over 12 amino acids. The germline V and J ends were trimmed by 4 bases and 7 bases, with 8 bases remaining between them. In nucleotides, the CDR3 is TGTGCCAGCAGTTCCAGAGGAAATGAGCAGTTCTTC. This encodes CASSSRGNEQFF.